This section outlines one TCR beta chain sequence together with its context. Its antigen is currently not known. No base quality information exists; no much larger clone differs at one position. Via the germline V gene (reference sequence), CDR1 is DFQATT and CDR2 SNEGSKA. The germline V and J ends show losses of 3 bases and 7 bases respectively, and no gene match explains 10 bases of the junction. The CDR3, from cysteine to phenylalanine, totals 14 residues. The sequence is cut down to CDR3 DNA, 42 bases in frame from base 1. These data originate in a study of CD8 T cells in Susac syndrome (dated by TCRdb to about 2019). Regarding the study in general: Whether CD8+ T cell activation and differentiation in Susac syndrome was antigen driven was tested using repertoire sequencing. Overall study outcomes, separate from this receptor: The number of individuals in the TCR sequencing and HLA analysis was acknowledged as relatively small.

High-throughput TCR beta sequencing profiled peripheral blood CD8+ and CD4+ T cells from healthy donors, Susac syndrome patients and multiple sclerosis patients. Healthy donors were included as age- and sex-matched controls. Bulk CD8+ and CD4+ T cells were purified by magnetic negative isolation, whereas CD8+ TEMRA cells were enriched by FACS. Blood was drawn into EDTA tubes, processed within 24 hours, and PBMCs were isolated by density gradient centrifugation. PBMCs intended for TCR sequencing were frozen in liquid nitrogen and were later thawed in a 37 degrees C water bath. A purity of at least 90% was achieved for sorted or isolated CD4+, CD8+ and CD8+ TEMRA cells. RNA was extracted using the RNeasy kit, and roughly 0.5 to 1 microgram was reverse transcribed with random hexamers. The immunoSEQ multiplex PCR assay, covering 54 Vbeta and 13 Jbeta segments, was used to amplify TCR beta CDR3 regions. PCR amplification bias was corrected using a synthetic template baseline for primer optimization and computational correction. The paper's processing steps were these. Only productive sequences were kept, with reads annotated to V, D and J genes according to IMGT and analyzed in immunoSEQ Analyzer. Clonality was computed as one minus Shannon entropy normalized by log2 of the number of productive unique sequences. For each patient and control, public and private clones were evaluated among the 100 most prevalent clones. A clone was defined as Susac-specific if it was absent from the healthy and MS cohorts, from over a thousand published viral clones and from other ImmuneACCESS disease sequences. The public sequencing data were trimmed at Q25 with fastp and processed into clonotypes with MiXCR by TCRdb, which kept only in-frame beta chains. Rows are unified per CDR3 protein, each entry keeping the most common DNA and genes. The V and J calls follow TCRdb's processing rather than the paper's. The sample table records some 170,000 distinct CDR3 sequences; around 96% of these occur just once. The top ten hold 0.085% to 0.11% of the sample.

The sequence derives from a human donor in good health. The sample taken for sequencing was CD4+ T cells from PBMCs. The rearranged chain carries TRBV20-1 and TRBJ1-2; TRBD1 fits 8 bases in the junction. Here the CDR3 is given as CSARGDRFVGGYTF. The DNA is TGCAGTGCTAGGGGGGACAGGTTCGTGGGTGGCTACACCTTC.